The 30 T cell receptor beta chains below were found in one sample sequenced in a study of T cell responses to AZD1222 COVID-19 vaccine. TCRdb's table, derived via immunoSEQ multiplex PCR, lists solely in-frame clones and lacks some. The sample holds about 130,000 clones, about 90% seen once. This specimen was peripheral blood, taken on day 0 of AZD1222 vaccination. The receptors shown here come from an adult in good health.

This chain uses TRBV19 with TRBJ1-5; TRBD1 is a possible D gene (5 bases). The CDR3 runs to 15 residues. The ends were cut back, 5 bases at V and 0 bases at J, with 11 bases in the middle. The germline V gene encodes CDR1 LNHDA and CDR2 SQIVND (reference sequence). The CDR3 protein is CASSAGTVSNQPQHF. CDR3 DNA: TGTGCCAGTAGTGCCGGGACGGTTAGCAATCAGCCCCAGCATTTT.

The chain links TRBV7-2 to TRBJ2-1, with 11 bases identical to TRBD2. Germline assignment: CDR1 SGHTA and CDR2 FQGNSA. The CDR3 sequence is 16 residues long. J gave up 8 bases and V 7 bases, and 13 bases lay outside the gene matches. The DNA for the CDR3 is TGTGCCAGCACCCTTATGACTAGCGGGATTTGGGATGAGCAGTTCTTC. Residues: CASTLMTSGIWDEQFF.

Notes on this clone: Other nucleotide sequences in the sample specify the same CDR3. V gene TRBV4-1 combines with J gene TRBJ1-2; D unresolved. This CDR3 is built from 13 residues. Germline lookup yields CDR1 MGHRA and CDR2 YSYEKL. Trimming cost V 1 base and J 0 bases, with 3 bases left between them. CDR3 coding DNA: TGCGCCAGCAGCCAAGTGTCTAACTATGGCTACACCTTC. Amino acids: CASSQVSNYGYTF.

The rearrangement links TRBV27 to TRBJ1-5; 9 nucleotides agree with TRBD1. Germline lookup yields CDR1 MNHEY and CDR2 SMNVEV (reference sequence). The CDR3 has 17 residues. Germline trimming cut 4 bases from V and 6 bases from J; bases unmatched to any gene: 13. CDR3 in amino acids: CASSSRTGALSGQPQHF. The CDR3 nucleotides are TGTGCCAGCAGTTCCAGGACAGGGGCATTATCAGGTCAGCCCCAGCATTTT.

The CDR3 DNA sequence: TGTGCCAGCAGCCCCTCCCTTGGCGGGGGGCAACACAATGAGCAGTTCTTC. This sequence encodes CASSPSLGGGQHNEQFF. This chain connects TRBV28 to TRBJ2-1, with TRBD2 identical over 8 bases. The CDR3 length is 17 residues. The germline V gene has CDR1 MDHEN and CDR2 SYDVKM. V was clipped by 6 bases and J by 5 bases; unmatched bases: 15.

The rearrangement uses TRBV5-6 and TRBJ1-5, with D uncertain. Germline CDR1 reads SGHDT; CDR2 reads YYEEEE. CDR3 length equals 15 residues. With 0 bases removed from V and 2 bases from J, the gap between germline ends came to 9 bases. The CDR3 is CASSLGFGGNQPQHF. The CDR3 nucleotides read TGTGCCAGCAGCTTGGGGTTCGGGGGCAATCAGCCCCAGCATTTT.

The DNA for the CDR3 is TGTGCCAGCAGCTTGAGGGAGACCCAGTACTTC. The encoded protein is CASSLRETQYF. V is TRBV5-6 and J is TRBJ2-5; no firm D call. CDR3 length: 11 residues. Germline V gene data show CDR1 as SGHDT and CDR2 as YYEEEE. Trimming shortened V by 1 base and J by 5 bases, and 3 bases separated the two germline ends.

The gene calls are TRBV9 and TRBJ1-3; D remains unclear. V shed 4 bases and J shed 1 base, with 3 bases lying between them. Per germline, CDR1 SGDLS and CDR2 YYNGEE. This CDR3 has 12 residues. The CDR3 loop is CASSRSGNTIYF. As DNA, the CDR3 is TGTGCCAGCAGCCGATCTGGAAACACCATATATTTT.

This sequence joins TRBV7-3 and TRBJ2-3; TRBD1 aligns across 8 bases. V gave up 5 bases and J gave up 5 bases; unmatched junction bases: 6. CDR1 and CDR2 (germline): SGHTA, FQGTGA. The CDR3 is made up of 14 amino acids. CDR3 sequence (DNA): TGTGCCAGCAGCCCCCAGGGGGCGGTAGATACGCAGTATTTT. Its translation: CASSPQGAVDTQYF. Variable domain in full (rest from reference TRBV7-3 and TRBJ2-3): GAGVSQTPSNKVTEKGKYVELRCDPISGHTALYWYRQSLGQGPEFLIYFQGTGAADDSGLPNDRFFAVRPEGSVSTLKIQRTERGDSAVYLCASSPQGAVDTQYFGPGTRLTVL.

V and J are TRBV7-2 and TRBJ1-2, with TRBD1 identical over 9 bases. Trimming at V came to 6 bases and at J to 2 bases, leaving 4 bases not matched to a gene. The CDR3 sequence is 14 residues long. Germline CDR1 SGHTA, CDR2 FQGNSA. The CDR3 region is CASRITGGNYGYTF. DNA of the CDR3: TGTGCCAGCAGGATTACAGGGGGCAACTATGGCTACACCTTC.

The chain is built from TRBV19 and TRBJ2-3; maybe TRBD2 (6 bases). CDR1 is LNHDA, CDR2 SQIVND, per germline (reference sequence). V shed 7 bases and J shed 5 bases, with 22 bases lying between them. This CDR3 comprises 16 residues. CDR3 sequence: CASNPGRNDGGDTQYF. DNA of the CDR3: TGTGCCAGTAACCCCGGGAGAAACGACGGTGGAGATACGCAGTATTTT.

The chain is built from TRBV5-1 and TRBJ2-5, with unresolved D. The CDR3 consists of 14 residues. Germline V CDR1 and CDR2: SGHRS, YFSETQ. Trimming cost V 0 bases and J 5 bases, with 11 bases left between them. CDR3 protein: CASSLGGVGETQYF. CDR3 coding DNA: TGCGCCAGCAGCTTGGGAGGCGTCGGGGAGACCCAGTACTTC.

This clone was detected a few times. The chain couples TRBV18 to TRBJ2-4; TRBD2 agrees at 10 bases. Germline-derived CDR1 and CDR2 are KGHSH and LQKENI. The CDR3 covers 16 residues. Unmatched junction bases numbered 8, after V lost 2 bases and J lost 7 bases. The CDR3 DNA reads TGTGCCAGCTCACCATTAGCGGGGGGCCAGGGGAACATTCAGTACTTC. The encoded protein is CASSPLAGGQGNIQYF.

The V call is TRBV7-2, the J call TRBJ1-2, with 12 nucleotides matching TRBD1. Germline V gives CDR1 SGHTA, CDR2 FQGNSA. This CDR3 comprises 15 residues. V trimming: 5 bases; J trimming: 6 bases; junction bases outside the gene matches: 7. The CDR3 region is CASSRDRGRSDGYTF. The CDR3 DNA reads TGTGCCAGCAGCCGGGACAGGGGGCGCTCCGATGGCTACACCTTC.

This rearrangement joins TRBV30 to TRBJ1-2; the match to TRBD1 covers 11 bases. Looked up from germline, CDR1 is GTSNPN and CDR2 is SVGIG (reference sequence). Trimming cost V 2 bases and J 6 bases; bases outside gene matches: 5. The CDR3 is 14 amino acids. CDR3 protein: CAWSPWTGGDGYTF. The CDR3 bases are TGTGCCTGGAGTCCTTGGACAGGGGGCGATGGCTACACCTTC.

This sequence joins TRBV18 and TRBJ2-1; D remains unclear. CDR1 KGHSH and CDR2 LQKENI come from the germline V gene. The CDR3 totals 13 residues. V lost 4 bases and J 5 bases, leaving 9 bases between the germline ends. The CDR3 sequence is CASSRQANNEQFF. In DNA, the CDR3 is TGTGCCAGCTCACGTCAGGCCAACAATGAGCAGTTCTTC. The variable domain in full, completed from reference TRBV18 and TRBJ2-1, reads NAGVMQNPRHLVRRRGQEARLRCSPMKGHSHVYWYRQLPEEGLKFMVYLQKENIIDESGMPKERFSAEFPKEGPSILRIQQVVRGDSAAYFCASSRQANNEQFFGPGTRLTVL.

The J gene is TRBJ1-2, the V gene TRBV6-2 or TRBV6-3; D ambiguous. CDR1 is MNHEY, CDR2 SVGEGT, per germline. Trimming removed 2 bases at V and 1 base at J, with 8 bases between. The CDR3 sequence is 14 residues long. CDR3: CASSYGWGNYGYTF. DNA for the CDR3: TGTGCCAGCAGTTACGGTTGGGGTAACTATGGCTACACCTTC.

The CDR3 reads CASSFAGREGYGYTF. In DNA, the CDR3 is TGTGCCAGCAGTTTCGCTGGCAGGGAAGGCTATGGCTACACCTTC. The chain couples TRBV28 to TRBJ1-2; D might be TRBD1 (5 bases). CDR1 is MDHEN and CDR2 is SYDVKM in the germline V gene. The CDR3 extends over 15 amino acids. V lost 3 bases and J lost 4, with 15 bases in between.

The chain joins TRBV5-4 to TRBJ2-3, with 8 bases fitting TRBD2. The CDR3 loop spans 16 amino acids. Germline V gene data show CDR1 as SGHNT and CDR2 as YYREEE (reference sequence). J gave up 2 bases and V 2 bases, and 7 bases lay outside the gene matches. DNA of the CDR3: TGTGCCAGCAGCTTAGCCAGCGGGGGAATCACAGATACGCAGTATTTT. As protein: CASSLASGGITDTQYF. The complete variable domain, with remaining parts taken from reference TRBV5-4 and TRBJ2-3, reads ETGVTQSPTHLIKTRGQQVTLRCSSQSGHNTVSWYQQALGQGPQFIFQYYREEENGRGNFPPRFSGLQFPNYSSELNVNALELDDSALYLCASSLASGGITDTQYFGPGTRLTVL.

This chain joins TRBV29-1 and TRBJ2-7; D might be TRBD1 (7 bases). The CDR3 has 13 residues. The ends were cut back, 4 bases at V and 4 bases at J, with 14 bases in the middle. CDR1 is SQVTM, CDR2 ANQGSEA, per germline. The CDR3 nucleotides are TGCAGCGTTGGCGGGACAGCCCTTTACGAGCAGTACTTC. Translation gives CSVGGTALYEQYF.

This clone occurred a few times. The rearrangement links TRBV4-2 to TRBJ1-5; 7 bases map to TRBD1. V was clipped by 1 base and J by 4 bases; unmatched bases: 4. Per germline, CDR1 LGHNA and CDR2 YNFKEQ. This CDR3 contains 15 residues. In nucleotides, the CDR3 is TGTGCCAGCAGCCAAGCGGGACAGTCAAATCAGCCCCAGCATTTT. Protein product: CASSQAGQSNQPQHF.

This chain links TRBV7-2 with TRBJ1-3, with TRBD1 as a possible D gene (6 bases). The CDR3 loop spans 14 amino acids. Germline V gives CDR1 SGHTA, CDR2 FQGNSA. Trimming removed 6 bases from V and 2 bases from J, with 11 bases in between. CDR3 sequence: CASREGGTGNTIYF. The CDR3 DNA follows: TGTGCCAGCAGGGAAGGGGGTACTGGAAACACCATATATTTT.

J is TRBJ1-2 and V is TRBV4-3; D is unresolved. The CDR3 consists of 15 residues. Germline values: CDR1 LGHNA, CDR2 YSLEER. With 0 bases removed from V and 2 bases from J, the gap between germline ends came to 10 bases. The CDR3 DNA reads TGCGCCAGCAGCCAAGATCCGCGGACGAACTATGGCTACACCTTC. Translation gives CASSQDPRTNYGYTF.

The chain is built from TRBV11-2 and TRBJ2-7; D might be TRBD2 (6 bases). The V and J ends lost 3 bases and 6 bases respectively, with 15 bases between them. Germline CDR1 reads SGHAT; CDR2 reads FQNNGV. CDR3 length equals 14 residues. Here the CDR3 DNA reads TGTGCCAGCAGCTTTGGGGGGACCAGGAGCGAGCAGTACTTC. Translating gives CASSFGGTRSEQYF.

The rearrangement links TRBV5-4 to TRBJ1-2; no clear D. Trimming stripped 3 bases from V and 8 bases from J, with 17 bases between. Germline V lookup: CDR1 SGHNT, CDR2 YYREEE (reference sequence). The CDR3 length is 14 residues. The CDR3 is CASSSQITLYGYTF. CDR3 DNA: TGTGCCAGCAGCTCACAAATCACCCTCTACGGCTACACCTTC. The whole variable domain, remainder taken from reference TRBV5-4 and TRBJ1-2, is ETGVTQSPTHLIKTRGQQVTLRCSSQSGHNTVSWYQQALGQGPQFIFQYYREEENGRGNFPPRFSGLQFPNYSSELNVNALELDDSALYLCASSSQITLYGYTFGSGTRLTVV.

As to this clone: This same CDR3 is encoded by further DNA sequences in the sample. V and J are TRBV4-3 and TRBJ2-7; no clear D gene. The ends were cut back, 0 bases at V and 2 bases at J, with 5 bases in the middle. CDR3 length: 13 residues. Germline V gene sequence: CDR1 LGHNA, CDR2 YSLEER. The CDR3 here is CASSQDRAYEQYF. The CDR3 DNA is TGCGCCAGCAGCCAAGATCGGGCCTACGAGCAGTACTTC.

This chain links TRBV28 with TRBJ1-6; D is possibly TRBD1 (6 bases). The CDR3 sequence is 15 residues long. With 6 bases removed from V and 7 bases from J, the gap between germline ends came to 16 bases. Per germline, CDR1 MDHEN and CDR2 SYDVKM. The CDR3 loop is CASRRITGWNSPLHF. CDR3 nucleotides: TGTGCCAGCAGGAGGATCACAGGGTGGAATTCACCCCTCCACTTT.

The V gene is TRBV5-1, the J gene TRBJ2-7, with TRBD1 matching over 7 bases. Germline V CDR1 and CDR2: SGHRS, YFSETQ. This CDR3 is 16 amino acids long. The V segment lost 2 bases and the J segment 3 bases; nucleotides outside the gene matches: 11. CDR3 in DNA: TGCGCCAGCAGCTTCCTCTCGGGGACAGCCTTCTACGAGCAGTACTTC. Encoded protein: CASSFLSGTAFYEQYF.

V gene TRBV4-2 combines with J gene TRBJ2-3, with D possibly matching TRBD2 (7 bases). The CDR3 runs 13 residues. The ends were cut back, 0 bases at V and 13 bases at J, with 14 bases in the middle. The germline gives CDR1 LGHNA, CDR2 YNFKEQ. The CDR3 loop is CASSQEGRGLEYF. Here the CDR3 DNA reads TGTGCCAGCAGCCAAGAGGGGAGGGGGTTGGAGTATTTT.

The chain is built from TRBV11-3 and TRBJ2-5; no clear D gene. Trimming shortened V by 0 bases and J by 5 bases, and 4 bases separated the two germline ends. This CDR3 region has 12 residues. Germline V gives CDR1 SGHNT, CDR2 YENEEA. CDR3 nucleotides: TGTGCCAGCAGCTTAGATAGGGAGACCCAGTACTTC. Amino acid sequence: CASSLDRETQYF.